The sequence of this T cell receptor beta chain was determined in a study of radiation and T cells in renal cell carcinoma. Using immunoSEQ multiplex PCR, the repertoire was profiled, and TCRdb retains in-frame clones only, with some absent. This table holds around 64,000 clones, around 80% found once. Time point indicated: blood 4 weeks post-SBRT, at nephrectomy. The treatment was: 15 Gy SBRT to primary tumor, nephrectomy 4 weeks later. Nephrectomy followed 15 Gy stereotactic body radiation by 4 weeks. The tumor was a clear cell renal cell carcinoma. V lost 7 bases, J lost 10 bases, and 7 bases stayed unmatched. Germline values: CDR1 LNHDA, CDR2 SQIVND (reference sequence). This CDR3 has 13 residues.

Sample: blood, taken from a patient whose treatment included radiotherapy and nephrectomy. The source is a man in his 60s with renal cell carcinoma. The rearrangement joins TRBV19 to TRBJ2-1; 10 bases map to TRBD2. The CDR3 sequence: CASKTSGAAEQFF. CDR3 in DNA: TGTGCCAGTAAAACTAGCGGGGCGGCCGAGCAGTTCTTC.